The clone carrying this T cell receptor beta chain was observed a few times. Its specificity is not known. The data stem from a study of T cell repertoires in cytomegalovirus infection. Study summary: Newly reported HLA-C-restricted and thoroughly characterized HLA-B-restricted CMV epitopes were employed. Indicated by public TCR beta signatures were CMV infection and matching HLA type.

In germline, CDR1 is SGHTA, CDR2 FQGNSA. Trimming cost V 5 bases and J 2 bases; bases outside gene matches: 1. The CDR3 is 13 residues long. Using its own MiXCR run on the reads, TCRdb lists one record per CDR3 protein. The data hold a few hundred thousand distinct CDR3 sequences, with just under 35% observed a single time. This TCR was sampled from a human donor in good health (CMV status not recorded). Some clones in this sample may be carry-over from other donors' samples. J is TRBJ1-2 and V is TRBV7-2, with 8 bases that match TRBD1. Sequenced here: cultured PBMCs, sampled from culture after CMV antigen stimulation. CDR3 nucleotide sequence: TGTGCCAGCAGCCGACAGGGGAACTATGGCTACACCTTC. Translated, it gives CASSRQGNYGYTF.